This entry concerns a single T cell receptor beta chain. Produced via immunoSEQ multiplex PCR; TCRdb's table is partial and in-frame only. The sample has tens of thousands of clones; roughly 90% are singletons. The source of the sample is a study of blood T cell repertoires in COVID-19. At the level of the study: Material from acute and convalescent COVID-19 was sourced from the United States, Italy and Spain.

The CDR3 extends over 15 amino acids. Germline V gives CDR1 SGHDT, CDR2 YYEEEE. With 0 bases clipped from V and 2 bases from J, the junction kept 3 bases outside the gene matches. The TCR comes from a woman of 80 years or more with acute or convalescent COVID-19. Sequencing used peripheral blood. The rearrangement joins TRBV5-6 to TRBJ2-7, with 9 positions matching TRBD1. The CDR3 here is CASSLGQGVAYEQYF. Here the CDR3 DNA reads TGTGCCAGCAGCTTGGGACAGGGGGTGGCCTACGAGCAGTACTTC.